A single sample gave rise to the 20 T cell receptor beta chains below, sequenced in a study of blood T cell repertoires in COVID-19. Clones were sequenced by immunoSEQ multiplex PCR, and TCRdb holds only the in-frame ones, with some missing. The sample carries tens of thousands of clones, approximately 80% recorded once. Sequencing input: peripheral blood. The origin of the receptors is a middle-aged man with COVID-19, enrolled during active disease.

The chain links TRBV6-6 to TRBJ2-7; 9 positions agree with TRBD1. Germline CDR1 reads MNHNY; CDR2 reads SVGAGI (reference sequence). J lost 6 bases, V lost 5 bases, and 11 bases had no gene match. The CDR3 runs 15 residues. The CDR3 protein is CASSRTLGTGREQYF. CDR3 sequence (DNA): TGTGCCAGCAGTCGAACTCTGGGGACAGGGCGCGAGCAGTACTTC.

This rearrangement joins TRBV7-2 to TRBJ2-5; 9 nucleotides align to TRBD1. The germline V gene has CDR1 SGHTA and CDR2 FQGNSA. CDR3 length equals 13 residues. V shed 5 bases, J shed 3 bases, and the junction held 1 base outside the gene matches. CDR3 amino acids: CASSRDREETQYF. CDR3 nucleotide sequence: TGTGCCAGCAGCCGGGACAGGGAAGAGACCCAGTACTTC.

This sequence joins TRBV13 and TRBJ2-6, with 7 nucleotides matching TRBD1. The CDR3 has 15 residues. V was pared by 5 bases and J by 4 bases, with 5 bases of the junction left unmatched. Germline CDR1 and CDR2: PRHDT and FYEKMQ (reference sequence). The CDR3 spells CASSPQGSGANVLTF. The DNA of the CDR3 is TGTGCCAGCAGCCCACAGGGGTCAGGGGCCAACGTCCTGACTTTC.

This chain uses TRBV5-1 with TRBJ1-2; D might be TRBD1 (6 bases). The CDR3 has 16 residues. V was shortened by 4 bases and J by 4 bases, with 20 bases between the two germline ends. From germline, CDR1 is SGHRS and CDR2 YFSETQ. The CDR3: CASSLGAGDPFYGYTF. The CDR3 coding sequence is TGCGCCAGCAGCCTGGGGGCAGGGGATCCCTTCTATGGCTACACCTTC.

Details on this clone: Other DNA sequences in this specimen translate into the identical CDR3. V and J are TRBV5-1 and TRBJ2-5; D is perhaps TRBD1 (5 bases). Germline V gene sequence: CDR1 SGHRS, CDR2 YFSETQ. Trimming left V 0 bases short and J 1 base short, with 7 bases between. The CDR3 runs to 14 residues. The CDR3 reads CASSLGRAQETQYF. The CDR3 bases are TGCGCCAGCAGCTTGGGCAGGGCCCAAGAGACCCAGTACTTC.

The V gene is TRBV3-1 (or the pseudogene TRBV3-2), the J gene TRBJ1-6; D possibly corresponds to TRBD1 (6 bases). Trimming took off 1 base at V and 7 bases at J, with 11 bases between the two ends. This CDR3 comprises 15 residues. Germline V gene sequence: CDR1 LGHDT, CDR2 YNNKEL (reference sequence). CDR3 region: CASSQVKDRNSPLHF. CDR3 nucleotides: TGTGCCAGCAGCCAAGTCAAGGACAGAAATTCACCCCTCCACTTT.

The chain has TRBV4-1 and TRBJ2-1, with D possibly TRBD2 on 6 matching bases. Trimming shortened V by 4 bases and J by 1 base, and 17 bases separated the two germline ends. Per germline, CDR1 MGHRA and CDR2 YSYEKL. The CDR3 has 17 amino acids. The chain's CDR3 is CASSLREAQGSYNEQFF. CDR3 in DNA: TGCGCCAGCAGCCTAAGGGAGGCCCAAGGTTCCTACAATGAGCAGTTCTTC.

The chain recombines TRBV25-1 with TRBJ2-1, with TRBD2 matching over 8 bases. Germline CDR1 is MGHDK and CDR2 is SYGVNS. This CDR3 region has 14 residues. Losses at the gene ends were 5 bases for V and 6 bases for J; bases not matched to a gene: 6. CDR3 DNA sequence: TGTGCCAGCAGTCAAGCGGGAGCGGTCAATGAGCAGTTCTTC. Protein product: CASSQAGAVNEQFF.

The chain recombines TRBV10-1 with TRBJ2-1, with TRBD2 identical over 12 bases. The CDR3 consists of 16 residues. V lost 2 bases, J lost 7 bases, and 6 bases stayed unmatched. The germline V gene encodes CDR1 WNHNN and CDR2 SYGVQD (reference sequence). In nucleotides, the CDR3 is TGCGCCAGCAGTGAGGCTAGCGGGAGGGTTTGGAATGAGCAGTTCTTC. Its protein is CASSEASGRVWNEQFF.

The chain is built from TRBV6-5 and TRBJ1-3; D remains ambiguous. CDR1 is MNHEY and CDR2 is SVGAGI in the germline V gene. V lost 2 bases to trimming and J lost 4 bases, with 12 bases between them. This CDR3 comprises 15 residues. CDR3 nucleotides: TGTGCCAGCAGTTACGATCAGGTCGCCGGAAACACCATATATTTT. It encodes CASSYDQVAGNTIYF.

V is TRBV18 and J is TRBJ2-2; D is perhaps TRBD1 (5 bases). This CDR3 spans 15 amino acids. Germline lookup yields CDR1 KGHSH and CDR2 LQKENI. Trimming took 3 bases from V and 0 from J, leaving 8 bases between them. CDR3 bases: TGTGCCAGCTCACCGGCCAGGGCGAACACCGGGGAGCTGTTTTTT. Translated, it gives CASSPARANTGELFF.

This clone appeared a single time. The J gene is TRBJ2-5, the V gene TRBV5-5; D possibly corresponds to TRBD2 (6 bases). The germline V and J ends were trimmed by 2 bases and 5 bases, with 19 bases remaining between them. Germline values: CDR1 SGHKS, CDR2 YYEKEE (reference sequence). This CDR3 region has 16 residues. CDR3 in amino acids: CASSFGTALRRETQYF. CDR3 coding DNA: TGTGCCAGCAGCTTCGGGACTGCCCTTAGAAGGGAGACCCAGTACTTC.

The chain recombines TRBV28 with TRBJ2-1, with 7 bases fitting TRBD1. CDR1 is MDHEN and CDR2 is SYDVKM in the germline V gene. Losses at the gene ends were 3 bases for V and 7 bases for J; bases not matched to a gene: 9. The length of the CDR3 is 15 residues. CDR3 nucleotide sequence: TGTGCCAGCAGTTTCCTGACAGGGCCGGGTAATGAGCAGTTCTTC. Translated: CASSFLTGPGNEQFF.

CDR3 region: CASSLRGSGPYEQYF. The CDR3 nucleotides are TGTGCCAGCAGCTTAAGAGGGAGTGGTCCCTACGAGCAGTACTTC. The chain uses TRBV7-3 and TRBJ2-7; possible D gene TRBD2, 5 bases. Trimming stripped 1 base from V and 2 bases from J, with 12 bases between. Germline loops: CDR1 SGHTA, CDR2 FQGTGA. CDR3 length equals 15 residues.

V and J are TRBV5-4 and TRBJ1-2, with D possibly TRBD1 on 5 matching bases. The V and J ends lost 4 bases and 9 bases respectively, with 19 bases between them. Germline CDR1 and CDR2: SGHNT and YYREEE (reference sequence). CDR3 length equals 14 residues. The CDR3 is CASSDPSRVRSYTF. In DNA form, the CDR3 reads TGTGCCAGCAGCGACCCATCCAGGGTTAGGAGCTACACCTTC.

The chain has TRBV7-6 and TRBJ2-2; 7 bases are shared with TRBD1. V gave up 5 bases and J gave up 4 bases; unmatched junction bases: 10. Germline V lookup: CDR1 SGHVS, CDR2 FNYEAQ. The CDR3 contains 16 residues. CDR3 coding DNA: TGTGCCAGCAGCCCGGAACAGGGGCACCCCACCGGGGAGCTGTTTTTT. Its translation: CASSPEQGHPTGELFF.

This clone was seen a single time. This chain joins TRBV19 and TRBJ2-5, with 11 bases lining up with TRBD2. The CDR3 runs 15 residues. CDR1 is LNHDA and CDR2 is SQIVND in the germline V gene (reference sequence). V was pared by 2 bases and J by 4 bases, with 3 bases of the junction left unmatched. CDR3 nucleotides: TGTGCCAGTAGTATACTAGCGGGAGGAGGAGAGACCCAGTACTTC. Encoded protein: CASSILAGGGETQYF.

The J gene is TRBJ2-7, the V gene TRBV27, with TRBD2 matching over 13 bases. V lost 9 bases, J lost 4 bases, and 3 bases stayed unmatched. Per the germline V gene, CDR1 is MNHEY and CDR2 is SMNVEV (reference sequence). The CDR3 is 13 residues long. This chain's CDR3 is CASRTSGSYEQYF. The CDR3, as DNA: TGTGCCAGTCGGACTAGCGGGAGTTACGAGCAGTACTTC.

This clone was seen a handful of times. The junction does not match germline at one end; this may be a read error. The CDR3 sequence: CASSLAGGGHNEQFF. CDR3 bases: TGTGCTAGCAGCTTAGCGGGGGGGGGTCACAATGAGCAGTTCTTC. The chain joins TRBV7-7 to TRBJ2-1, with 11 nucleotides matching TRBD2. This CDR3 spans 15 amino acids. Germline V gene data show CDR1 as SSHAT and CDR2 as FNYEAQ (reference sequence).

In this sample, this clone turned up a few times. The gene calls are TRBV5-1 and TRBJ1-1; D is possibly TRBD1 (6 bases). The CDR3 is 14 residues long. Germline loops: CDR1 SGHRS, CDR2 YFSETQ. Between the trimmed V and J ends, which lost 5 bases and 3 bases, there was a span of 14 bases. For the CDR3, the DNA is TGCGCCAGCAGAAGGGGGACCCTAGACACTGAAGCTTTCTTT. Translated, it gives CASRRGTLDTEAFF.